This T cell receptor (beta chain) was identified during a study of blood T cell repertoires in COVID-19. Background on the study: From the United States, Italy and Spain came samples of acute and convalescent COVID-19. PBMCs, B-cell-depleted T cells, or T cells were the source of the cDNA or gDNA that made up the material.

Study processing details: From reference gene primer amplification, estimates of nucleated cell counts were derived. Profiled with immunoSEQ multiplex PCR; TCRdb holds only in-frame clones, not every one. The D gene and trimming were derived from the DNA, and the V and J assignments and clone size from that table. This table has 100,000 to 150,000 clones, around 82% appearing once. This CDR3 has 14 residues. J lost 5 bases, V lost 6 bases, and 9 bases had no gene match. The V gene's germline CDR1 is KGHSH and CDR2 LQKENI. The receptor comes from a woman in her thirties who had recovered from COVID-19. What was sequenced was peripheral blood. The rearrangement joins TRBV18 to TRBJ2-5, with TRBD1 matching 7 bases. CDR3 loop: CASSVGTDWETQYF. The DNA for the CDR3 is TGTGCCAGCTCTGTCGGGACAGACTGGGAGACCCAGTACTTC.